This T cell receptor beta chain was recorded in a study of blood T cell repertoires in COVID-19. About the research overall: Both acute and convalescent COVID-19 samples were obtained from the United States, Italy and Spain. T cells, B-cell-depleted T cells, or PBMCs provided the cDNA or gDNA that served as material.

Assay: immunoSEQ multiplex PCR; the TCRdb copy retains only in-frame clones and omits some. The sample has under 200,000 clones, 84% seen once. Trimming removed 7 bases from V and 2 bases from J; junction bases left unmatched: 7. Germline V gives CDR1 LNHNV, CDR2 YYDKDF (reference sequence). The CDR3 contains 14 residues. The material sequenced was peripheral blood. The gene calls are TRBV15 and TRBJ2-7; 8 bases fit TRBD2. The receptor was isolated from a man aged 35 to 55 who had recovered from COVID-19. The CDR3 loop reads CATNPGGPAYEQYF. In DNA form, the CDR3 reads TGTGCCACCAACCCGGGGGGGCCAGCCTACGAGCAGTACTTC.